Shown below are 8 T cell receptor beta chains from a single sample sequenced in a study of T cell repertoires in cytomegalovirus infection. TCRdb used MiXCR to reprocess the reads, holding one entry per CDR3 protein. The table shows 150,000 or so distinct CDR3 sequences, with 32% occurring only once. These receptors' antigens are unknown. The sample consisted of CD8+ T cells from cultured PBMCs, taken from culture after CMV antigen stimulation. All receptors derive from a human donor in good health (CMV status not recorded). Some clones in this sample may be carry-over from other donors' samples.

CDR3 residues: CASSEDRGLAYGYTF. For the CDR3, the DNA is TGCGCCAGCAGCGAGGACAGGGGGCTCGCCTATGGCTACACCTTC. V usage is TRBV4-1 and J usage is TRBJ1-2; 11 bases map to TRBD1. The J segment lost 4 bases and the V segment lost 5 bases, leaving 6 bases of the junction unmatched. CDR3 length: 15 residues. Germline CDR1 MGHRA, CDR2 YSYEKL.

The chain employs TRBV29-1 and TRBJ2-7; TRBD1 agrees at 8 bases. This CDR3 contains 14 residues. V was clipped by 2 bases and J by 3 bases; unmatched bases: 6. Germline V gene sequence: CDR1 SQVTM, CDR2 ANQGSEA. The CDR3 coding sequence is TGCAGCGTTGAATTAGGGACAGGCAACTACGAGCAGTACTTC. Its protein product is CSVELGTGNYEQYF.

The V and J genes are TRBV5-1 and TRBJ2-7; D may be TRBD1 or TRBD2 (6 bases each). This CDR3 is 14 amino acids long. V gave up 1 base and J gave up 3 bases, with 11 bases separating them. Germline V gives CDR1 SGHRS, CDR2 YFSETQ. The CDR3 loop is CASSLTGADYEQYF. CDR3 coding DNA: TGCGCCAGCAGCTTGACGGGGGCCGACTACGAGCAGTACTTC.

This clonotype appeared a few times. This chain joins TRBV12-3 or TRBV12-4 and TRBJ1-5, with TRBD1 matching over 10 bases. V was pared by 8 bases and J by 4 bases, with 11 bases of the junction left unmatched. The CDR3 loop spans 16 amino acids. CDR3 nucleotide sequence: TGTGCCAGCGGGGACAGGGGACGGGGACCTAATCAGCCCCAGCATTTT. This sequence encodes CASGDRGRGPNQPQHF.

This chain joins TRBV6-2 or TRBV6-3 and TRBJ2-7; possibly TRBD1 or TRBD2 for D (5 bases each). Germline CDR1 and CDR2: MNHEY and SVGEGT. The V end lost 5 bases, the J end lost 5 bases, and 13 bases lay between the germline ends. The CDR3 totals 13 residues. CDR3 sequence (DNA): TGTGCCAGCAGTGTCGGGGCTCTCGACGAGCAGTACTTC. Protein product: CASSVGALDEQYF.

V and J are TRBV6-1 and TRBJ1-2; D remains unclear. This CDR3 is 13 amino acids long. V lost 5 bases, J lost 5 bases, and 12 bases lay in between. Germline lookup yields CDR1 MNHNS and CDR2 SASEGT. This CDR3 is CASSYGHSYGYTF. As DNA, the CDR3 is TGTGCCAGCAGTTACGGTCACTCGTATGGCTACACCTTC.

This clonotype was seen at least ten times. V gene TRBV19 combines with J gene TRBJ2-5, with a possible D match to TRBD1 (6 bases). Deletions cut 5 bases from V and 5 bases from J, with 18 bases between. The CDR3 covers 15 residues. Germline V gene data show CDR1 as LNHDA and CDR2 as SQIVND (reference sequence). This CDR3 reads CASSARDTSLETQYF. The CDR3 nucleotides read TGTGCCAGTAGTGCCCGGGACACCTCCCTGGAGACCCAGTACTTC. Filled out from reference TRBV19 and TRBJ2-5, the complete variable domain reads DGGITQSPKYLFRKEGQNVTLSCEQNLNHDAMYWYRQDPGQGLRLIYYSQIVNDFQKGDIAEGYSVSREKKESFPLTVTSAQKNPTAFYLCASSARDTSLETQYFGPGTRLLVL.

The chain is built from TRBV19 and TRBJ2-1, with 8 bases lining up with TRBD1. The V and J ends lost 5 bases and 4 bases, in that order; junction bases with no gene match: 1. CDR3 length equals 13 residues. Germline CDR1 and CDR2: LNHDA and SQIVND (reference sequence). DNA for the CDR3: TGTGCCAGTAGTGGGACAGGATACAATGAGCAGTTCTTC. Its translation: CASSGTGYNEQFF.